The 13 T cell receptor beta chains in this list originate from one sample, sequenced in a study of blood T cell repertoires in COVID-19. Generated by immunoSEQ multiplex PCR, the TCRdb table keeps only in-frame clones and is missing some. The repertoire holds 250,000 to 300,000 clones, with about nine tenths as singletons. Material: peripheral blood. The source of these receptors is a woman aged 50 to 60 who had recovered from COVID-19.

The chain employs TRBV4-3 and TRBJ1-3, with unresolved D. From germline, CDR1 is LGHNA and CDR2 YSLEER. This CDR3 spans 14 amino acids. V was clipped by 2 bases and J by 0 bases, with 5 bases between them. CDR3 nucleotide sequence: TGCGCCAGCAGCCAAACTAGCTCTGGAAACACCATATATTTT. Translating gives CASSQTSSGNTIYF.

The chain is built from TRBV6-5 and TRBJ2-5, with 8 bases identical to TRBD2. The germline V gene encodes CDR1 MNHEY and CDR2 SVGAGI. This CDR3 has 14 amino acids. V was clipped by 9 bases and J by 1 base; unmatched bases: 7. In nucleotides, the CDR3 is TGTGCCAGTTCTTTAGCGGGGATCCAAGAGACCCAGTACTTC. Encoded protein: CASSLAGIQETQYF.

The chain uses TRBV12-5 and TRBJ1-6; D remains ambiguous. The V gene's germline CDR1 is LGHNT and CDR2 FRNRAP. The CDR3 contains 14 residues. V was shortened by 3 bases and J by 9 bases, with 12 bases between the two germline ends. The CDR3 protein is CASGFEIRGSPLHF. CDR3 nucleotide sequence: TGTGCTAGTGGTTTTGAGATACGGGGTTCACCCCTCCACTTT.

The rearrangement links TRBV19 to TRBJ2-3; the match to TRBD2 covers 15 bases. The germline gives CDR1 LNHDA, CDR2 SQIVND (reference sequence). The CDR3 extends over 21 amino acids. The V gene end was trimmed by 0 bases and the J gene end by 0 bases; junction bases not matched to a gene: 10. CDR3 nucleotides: TGTGCCAGTAGTATAGACCGGACCGGGACTAGCGGGAGGTCTAGCACAGATACGCAGTATTTT. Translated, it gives CASSIDRTGTSGRSSTDTQYF.

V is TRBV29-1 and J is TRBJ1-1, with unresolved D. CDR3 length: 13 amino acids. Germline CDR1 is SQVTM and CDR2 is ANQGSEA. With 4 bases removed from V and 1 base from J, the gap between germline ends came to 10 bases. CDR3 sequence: CSVVRHSNTEAFF. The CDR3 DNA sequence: TGCAGCGTTGTCCGACACTCGAACACTGAAGCTTTCTTT.

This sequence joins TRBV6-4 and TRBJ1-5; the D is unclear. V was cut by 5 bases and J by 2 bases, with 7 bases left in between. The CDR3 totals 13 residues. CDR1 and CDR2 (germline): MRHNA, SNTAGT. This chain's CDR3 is CASSLERNQPQHF. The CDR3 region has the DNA TGTGCCAGCAGTTTGGAGCGCAATCAGCCCCAGCATTTT.

CDR3 sequence reads: CASSLERLAGVSDTQYF. The CDR3, as DNA: TGTGCCAGCAGCTTAGAGCGTCTAGCGGGAGTTTCGGATACGCAGTATTTT. V usage is TRBV7-2 and J usage is TRBJ2-3, with 10 bases matching TRBD2. CDR3 length: 17 amino acids. In germline, CDR1 is SGHTA, CDR2 FQGNSA. The ends lost 1 base at V and 6 bases at J; junction bases unmatched: 10. Full variable domain (rest looked up from reference TRBV7-2 and TRBJ2-3): GAGVSQSPSNKVTEKGKDVELRCDPISGHTALYWYRQSLGQGLEFLIYFQGNSAPDKSGLPSDRFSAERTGGSVSTLTIQRTQQEDSAVYLCASSLERLAGVSDTQYFGPGTRLTVL.

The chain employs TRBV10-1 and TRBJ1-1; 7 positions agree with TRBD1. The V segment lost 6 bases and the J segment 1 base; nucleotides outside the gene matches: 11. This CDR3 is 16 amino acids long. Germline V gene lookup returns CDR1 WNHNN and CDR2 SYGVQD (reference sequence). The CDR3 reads CASSQNRGLKNTEAFF. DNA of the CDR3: TGCGCCAGCAGCCAGAACAGGGGTTTGAAGAACACTGAAGCTTTCTTT.

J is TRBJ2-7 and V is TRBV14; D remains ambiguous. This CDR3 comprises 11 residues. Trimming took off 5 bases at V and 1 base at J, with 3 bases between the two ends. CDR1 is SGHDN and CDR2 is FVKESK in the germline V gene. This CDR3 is CASSSSYEQYF. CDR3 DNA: TGTGCCAGCAGCTCATCCTACGAGCAGTACTTC.

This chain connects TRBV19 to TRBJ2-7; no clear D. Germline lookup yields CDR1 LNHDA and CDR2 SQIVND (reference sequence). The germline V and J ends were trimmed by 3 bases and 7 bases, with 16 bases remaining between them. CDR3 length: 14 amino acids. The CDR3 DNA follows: TGTGCCAGTAGTATCTCCCCCCGAACCGGGGAGCAGTACTTC. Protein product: CASSISPRTGEQYF.

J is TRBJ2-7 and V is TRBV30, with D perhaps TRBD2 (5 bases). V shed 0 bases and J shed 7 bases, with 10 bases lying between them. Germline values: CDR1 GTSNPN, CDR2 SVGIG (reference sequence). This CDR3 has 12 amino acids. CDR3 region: CAWSVGSGEQYF. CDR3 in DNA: TGTGCCTGGAGTGTGGGGAGCGGAGAGCAGTACTTC.

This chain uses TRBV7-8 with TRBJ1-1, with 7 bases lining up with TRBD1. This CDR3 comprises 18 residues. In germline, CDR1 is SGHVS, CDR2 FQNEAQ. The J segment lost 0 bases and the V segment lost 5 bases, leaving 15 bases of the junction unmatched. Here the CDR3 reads CASSGPGQRALMNTEAFF. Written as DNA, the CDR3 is TGTGCCAGCAGCGGACCGGGACAGAGGGCCCTAATGAACACTGAAGCTTTCTTT.

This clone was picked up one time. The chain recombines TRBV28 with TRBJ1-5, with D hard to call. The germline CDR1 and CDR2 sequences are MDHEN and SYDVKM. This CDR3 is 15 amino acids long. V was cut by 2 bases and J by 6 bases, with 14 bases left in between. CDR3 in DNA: TGTGCCAGCAGTTTAGTCCTGAGTGAGGGTCAGCCCCAGCATTTT. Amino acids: CASSLVLSEGQPQHF.